This T cell receptor beta chain was documented in a study of post-analysis software for immune sequencing data. Overall study results and limits: TRBV5-6, TRBV5-1 and TRBV20-1 were among roughly five TRBV segments more frequent in patients than controls. Normalized Chao1 diversity was significantly reduced in patients versus controls.

V was shortened by 2 bases and J by 10 bases, with 12 bases between the two germline ends. This CDR3 contains 14 residues. Germline V gives CDR1 SGHDN, CDR2 FVKESK. Comment on this clonotype: Its antigen is currently unknown.

cDNA libraries for TCR beta contained unique molecular identifiers. TCRdb processed the PCR reads anew with MiXCR; each CDR3 protein has one entry. The sample holds about 820,000 distinct CDR3 sequences, about 50% seen once. Material for sequencing was blood. The gene calls are TRBV14 and TRBJ1-6, with D uncertain. The receptor comes from a girl between 5 and 17 years old with multiple sclerosis. The CDR3 region has the DNA TGTGCCAGCAGCCAAACTTCGGTCGGCTCACCCCTCCACTTT. It encodes CASSQTSVGSPLHF.